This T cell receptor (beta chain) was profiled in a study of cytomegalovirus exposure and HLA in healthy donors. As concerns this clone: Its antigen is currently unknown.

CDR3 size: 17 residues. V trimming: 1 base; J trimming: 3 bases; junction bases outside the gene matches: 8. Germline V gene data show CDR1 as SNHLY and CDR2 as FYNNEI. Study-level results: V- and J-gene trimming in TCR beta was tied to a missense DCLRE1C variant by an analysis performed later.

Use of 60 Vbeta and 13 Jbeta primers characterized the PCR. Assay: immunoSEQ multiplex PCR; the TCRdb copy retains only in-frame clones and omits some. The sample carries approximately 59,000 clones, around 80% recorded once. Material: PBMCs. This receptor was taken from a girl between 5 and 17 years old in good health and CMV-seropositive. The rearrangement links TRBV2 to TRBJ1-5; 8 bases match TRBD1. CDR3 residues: CASSEGRGRFVNQPQHF. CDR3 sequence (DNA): TGTGCCAGCAGTGAAGGCAGGGGGCGTTTCGTCAATCAGCCCCAGCATTTT.